The T cell receptor beta chain under discussion was sequenced for a study of T cells in localized non-small cell lung cancer. On this clone itself: Its matching antigen is unknown.

Sequenced by immunoSEQ multiplex PCR; TCRdb stores in-frame clones only, minus some. The table includes 35,000 or so clones, 87% detected once. Study-level findings and limits: Of the tissues analyzed, uninvolved adjacent lung showed maximal T cell clonality, greater than tumor. An association was observed between higher blood T cell density and longer overall survival. Because only a single region of the tumor was sequenced, heterogeneity remains possible.

The V gene end was trimmed by 1 base and the J gene end by 5 bases; junction bases not matched to a gene: 7. Germline assignment: CDR1 SEHNR and CDR2 FQNEAQ (reference sequence). The CDR3 spans 16 residues. The rearrangement joins TRBV7-9 to TRBJ1-4; TRBD1 aligns across 7 bases. The TCR comes from a woman aged 40 to 75 with stage I lung adenocarcinoma. Sequencing was performed on peripheral blood, taken before any cancer treatment. CDR3 amino acids: CASSLVSGTANEKLFF. The CDR3 DNA reads TGTGCCAGCAGCTTAGTGTCCGGGACAGCAAATGAAAAACTGTTTTTT.